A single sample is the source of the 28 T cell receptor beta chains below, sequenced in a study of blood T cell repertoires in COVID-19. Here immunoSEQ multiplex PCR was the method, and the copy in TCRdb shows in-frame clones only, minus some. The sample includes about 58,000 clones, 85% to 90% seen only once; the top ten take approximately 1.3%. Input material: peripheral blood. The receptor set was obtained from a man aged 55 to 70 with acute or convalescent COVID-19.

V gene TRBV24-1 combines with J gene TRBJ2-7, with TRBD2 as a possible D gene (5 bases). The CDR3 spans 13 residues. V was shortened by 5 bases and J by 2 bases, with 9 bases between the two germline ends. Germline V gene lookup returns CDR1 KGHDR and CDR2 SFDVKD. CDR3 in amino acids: CATSGRAPYEQYF. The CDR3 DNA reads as TGTGCCACCAGTGGGCGGGCCCCCTACGAGCAGTACTTC.

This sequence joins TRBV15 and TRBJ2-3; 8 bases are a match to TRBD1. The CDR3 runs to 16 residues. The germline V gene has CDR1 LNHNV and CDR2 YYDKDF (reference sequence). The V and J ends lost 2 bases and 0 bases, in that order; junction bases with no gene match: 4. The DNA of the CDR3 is TGTGCCACCAGCAGACCGACAGGGGTTAGCACAGATACGCAGTATTTT. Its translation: CATSRPTGVSTDTQYF.

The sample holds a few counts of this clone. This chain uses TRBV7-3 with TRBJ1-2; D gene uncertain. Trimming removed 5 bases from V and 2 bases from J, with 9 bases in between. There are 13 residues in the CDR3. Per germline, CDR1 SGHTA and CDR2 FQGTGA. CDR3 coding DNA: TGTGCCAGCAGCCAGACGGGAAACTATGGCTACACCTTC. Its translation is CASSQTGNYGYTF.

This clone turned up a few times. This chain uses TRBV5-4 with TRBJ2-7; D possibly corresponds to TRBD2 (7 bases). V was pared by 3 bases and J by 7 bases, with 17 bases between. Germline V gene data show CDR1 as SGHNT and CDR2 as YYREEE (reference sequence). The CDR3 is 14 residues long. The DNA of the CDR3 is TGTGCCAGCAGCTCGCTACGGGGGCGGGGGGAGCAGTACTTC. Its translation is CASSSLRGRGEQYF.

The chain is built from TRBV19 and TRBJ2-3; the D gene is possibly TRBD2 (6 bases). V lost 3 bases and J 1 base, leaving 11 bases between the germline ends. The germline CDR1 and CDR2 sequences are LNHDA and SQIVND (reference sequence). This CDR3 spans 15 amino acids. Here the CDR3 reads CASSIRGLGTDTQYF. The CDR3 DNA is TGTGCCAGTAGTATCCGGGGACTCGGCACAGATACGCAGTATTTT.

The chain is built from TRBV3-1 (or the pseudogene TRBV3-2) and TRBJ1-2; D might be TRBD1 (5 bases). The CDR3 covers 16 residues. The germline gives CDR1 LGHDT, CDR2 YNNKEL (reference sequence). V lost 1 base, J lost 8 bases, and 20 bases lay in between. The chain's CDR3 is CASSQVYGAGRGGYTF. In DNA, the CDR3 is TGTGCCAGCAGCCAAGTGTACGGGGCCGGCCGGGGGGGCTACACCTTC.

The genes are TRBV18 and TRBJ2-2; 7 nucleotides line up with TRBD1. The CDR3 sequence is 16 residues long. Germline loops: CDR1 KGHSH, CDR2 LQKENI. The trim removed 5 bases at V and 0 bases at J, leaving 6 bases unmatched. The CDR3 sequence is CASSIQGDPNTGELFF. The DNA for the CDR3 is TGTGCCAGCTCAATCCAGGGGGATCCGAACACCGGGGAGCTGTTTTTT.

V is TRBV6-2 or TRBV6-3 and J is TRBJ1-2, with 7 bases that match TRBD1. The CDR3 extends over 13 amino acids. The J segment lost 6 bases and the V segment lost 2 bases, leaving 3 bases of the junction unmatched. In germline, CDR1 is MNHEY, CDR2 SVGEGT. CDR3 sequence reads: CASSYRGGDGYTF. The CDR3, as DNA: TGTGCCAGCAGTTACCGAGGGGGCGATGGCTACACCTTC.

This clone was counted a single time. Here the CDR3 reads CASSPTGARETQYF. The CDR3 DNA is TGTGCCAGTAGTCCCACAGGGGCACGAGAGACCCAGTACTTC. The chain couples TRBV19 to TRBJ2-5, with 7 nucleotides matching TRBD1. The V gene end was trimmed by 5 bases and the J gene end by 4 bases; junction bases not matched to a gene: 7. The CDR3 consists of 14 residues. Germline CDR1 LNHDA, CDR2 SQIVND (reference sequence).

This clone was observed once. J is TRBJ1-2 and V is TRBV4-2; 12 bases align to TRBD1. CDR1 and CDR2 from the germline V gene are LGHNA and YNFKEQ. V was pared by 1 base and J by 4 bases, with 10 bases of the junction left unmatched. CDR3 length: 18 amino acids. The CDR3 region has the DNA TGTGCCAGCAGCCAAGCCGGGACAGGGGGCGAATTTGGCTATGGCTACACCTTC. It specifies CASSQAGTGGEFGYGYTF.

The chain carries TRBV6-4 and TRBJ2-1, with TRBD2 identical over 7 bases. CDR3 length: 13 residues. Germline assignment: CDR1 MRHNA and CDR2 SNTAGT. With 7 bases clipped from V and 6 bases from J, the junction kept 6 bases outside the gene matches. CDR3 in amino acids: CASTEREGNEQFF. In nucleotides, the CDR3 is TGTGCCAGCACCGAAAGGGAGGGCAATGAGCAGTTCTTC.

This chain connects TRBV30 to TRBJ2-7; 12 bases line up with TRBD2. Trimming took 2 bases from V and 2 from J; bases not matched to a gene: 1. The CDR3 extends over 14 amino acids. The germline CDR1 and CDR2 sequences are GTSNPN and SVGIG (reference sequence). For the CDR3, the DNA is TGTGCCTGGAGTTCTAGCGGGAGGGCCTACGAGCAGTACTTC. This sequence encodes CAWSSSGRAYEQYF.

The CDR3 region is CASSLRTGTGGSVRTYEQYF. CDR3 bases: TGTGCCAGCAGTCTACGCACCGGGACAGGGGGCTCGGTGAGGACCTACGAGCAGTACTTC. V gene TRBV27 combines with J gene TRBJ2-7; the match to TRBD1 covers 12 bases. The germline CDR1 and CDR2 sequences are MNHEY and SMNVEV (reference sequence). V trimming: 5 bases; J trimming: 2 bases; junction bases outside the gene matches: 19. The CDR3 extends over 20 amino acids.

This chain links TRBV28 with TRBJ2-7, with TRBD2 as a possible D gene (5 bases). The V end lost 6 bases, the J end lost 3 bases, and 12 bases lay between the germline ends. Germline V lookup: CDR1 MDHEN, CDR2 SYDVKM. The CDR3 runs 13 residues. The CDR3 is CASRLLADYEQYF. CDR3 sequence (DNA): TGTGCCAGCAGGCTGCTAGCAGACTACGAGCAGTACTTC.

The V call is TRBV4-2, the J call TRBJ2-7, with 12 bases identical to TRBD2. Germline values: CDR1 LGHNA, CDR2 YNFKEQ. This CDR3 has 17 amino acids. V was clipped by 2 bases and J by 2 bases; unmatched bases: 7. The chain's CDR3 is CASSQILAGGAPYEQYF. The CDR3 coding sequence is TGTGCCAGCAGCCAAATACTAGCGGGAGGTGCACCCTACGAGCAGTACTTC.

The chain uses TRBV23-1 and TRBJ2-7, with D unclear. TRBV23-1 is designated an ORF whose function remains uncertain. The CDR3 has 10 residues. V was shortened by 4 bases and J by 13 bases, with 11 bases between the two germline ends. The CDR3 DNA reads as TGCGCCAGCAGTCGAGGAGAAAACTACTTC. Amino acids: CASSRGENYF.

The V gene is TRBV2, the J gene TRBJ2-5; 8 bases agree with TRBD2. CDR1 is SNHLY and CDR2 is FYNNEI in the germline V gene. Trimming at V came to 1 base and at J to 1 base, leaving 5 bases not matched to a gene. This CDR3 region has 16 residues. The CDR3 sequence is CASSEVILAGQETQYF. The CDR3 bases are TGTGCCAGCAGTGAAGTAATCCTAGCGGGCCAAGAGACCCAGTACTTC. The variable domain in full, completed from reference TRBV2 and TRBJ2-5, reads EPEVTQTPSHQVTQMGQEVILRCVPISNHLYFYWYRQILGQKVEFLVSFYNNEISEKSEIFDDQFSVERPDGSNFTLKIRSTKLEDSAMYFCASSEVILAGQETQYFGPGTRLLVL.

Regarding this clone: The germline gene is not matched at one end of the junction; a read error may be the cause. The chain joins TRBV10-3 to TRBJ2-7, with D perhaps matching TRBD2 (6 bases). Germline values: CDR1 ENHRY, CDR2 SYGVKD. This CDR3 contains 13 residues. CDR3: CAISRRGLGEEYF. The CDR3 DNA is TGTGCCATCTCTCGACGGGGGTTAGGCGAGGAGTACTTC.

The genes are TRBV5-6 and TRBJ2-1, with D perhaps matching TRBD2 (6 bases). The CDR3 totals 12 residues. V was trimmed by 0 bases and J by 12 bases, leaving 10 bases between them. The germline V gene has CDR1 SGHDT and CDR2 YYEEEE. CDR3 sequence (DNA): TGTGCCAGCAGCTTGGGGGCCGGGGGGCAGTTCTTC. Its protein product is CASSLGAGGQFF.

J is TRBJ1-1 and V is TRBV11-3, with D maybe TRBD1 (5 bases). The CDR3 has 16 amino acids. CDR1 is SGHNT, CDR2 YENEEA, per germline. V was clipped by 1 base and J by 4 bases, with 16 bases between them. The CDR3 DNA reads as TGTGCCAGCAGCTTAGTCTCGGGGGTTAGGGGCACTGAAGCTTTCTTT. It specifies CASSLVSGVRGTEAFF.

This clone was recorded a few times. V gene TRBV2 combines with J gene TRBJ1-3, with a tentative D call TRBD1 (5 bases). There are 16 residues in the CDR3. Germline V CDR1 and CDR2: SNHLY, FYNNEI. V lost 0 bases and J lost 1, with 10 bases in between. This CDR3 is CASSEAYAGSGNTIYF. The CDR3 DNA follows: TGTGCCAGCAGTGAAGCCTATGCAGGGTCTGGAAACACCATATATTTT.

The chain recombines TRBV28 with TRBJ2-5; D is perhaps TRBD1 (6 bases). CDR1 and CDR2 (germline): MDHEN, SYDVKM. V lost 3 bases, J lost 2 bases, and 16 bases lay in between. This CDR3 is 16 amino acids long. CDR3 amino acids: CASSLTPPQGQETQYF. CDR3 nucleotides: TGTGCCAGCAGTTTGACTCCCCCACAGGGACAAGAGACCCAGTACTTC.

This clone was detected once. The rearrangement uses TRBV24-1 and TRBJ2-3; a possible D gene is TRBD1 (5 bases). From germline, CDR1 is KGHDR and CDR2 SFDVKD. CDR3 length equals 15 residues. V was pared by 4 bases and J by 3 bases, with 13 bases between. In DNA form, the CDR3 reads TGTGCCACCAGTGACTACCTACAGGAAACAGATACGCAGTATTTT. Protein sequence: CATSDYLQETDTQYF.

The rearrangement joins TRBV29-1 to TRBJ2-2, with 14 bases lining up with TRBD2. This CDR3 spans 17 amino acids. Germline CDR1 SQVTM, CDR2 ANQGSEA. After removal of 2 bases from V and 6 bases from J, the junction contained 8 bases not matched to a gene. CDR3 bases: TGCAGCGTTGAACAGGGTAGGGGACTAGCGGGAGCCGGGGAGCTGTTTTTT. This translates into CSVEQGRGLAGAGELFF.

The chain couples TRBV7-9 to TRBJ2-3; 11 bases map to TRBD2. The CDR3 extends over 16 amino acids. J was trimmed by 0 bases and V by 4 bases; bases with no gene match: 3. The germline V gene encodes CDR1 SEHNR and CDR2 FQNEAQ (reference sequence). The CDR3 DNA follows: TGTGCCAGCAGCTCGGGACTAGCGGAGAGCACAGATACGCAGTATTTT. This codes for CASSSGLAESTDTQYF.

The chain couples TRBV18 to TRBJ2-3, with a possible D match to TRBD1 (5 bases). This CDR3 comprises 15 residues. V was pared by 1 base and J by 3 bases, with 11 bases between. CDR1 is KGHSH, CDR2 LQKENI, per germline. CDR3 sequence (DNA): TGTGCCAGCTCACCACGCGCAGGGCGGACAGATACGCAGTATTTT. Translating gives CASSPRAGRTDTQYF.

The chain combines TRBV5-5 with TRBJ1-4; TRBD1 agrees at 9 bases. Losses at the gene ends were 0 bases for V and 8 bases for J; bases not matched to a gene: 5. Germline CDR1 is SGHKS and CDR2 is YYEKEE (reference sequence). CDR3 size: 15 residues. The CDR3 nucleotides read TGTGCCAGCAGCTTGGGGGACAGGGCGGCCGAAAAACTGTTTTTT. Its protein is CASSLGDRAAEKLFF.

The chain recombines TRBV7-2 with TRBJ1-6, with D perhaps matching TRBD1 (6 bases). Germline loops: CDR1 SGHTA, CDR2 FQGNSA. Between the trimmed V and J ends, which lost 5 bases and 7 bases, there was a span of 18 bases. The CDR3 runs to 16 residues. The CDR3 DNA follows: TGTGCCAGCAGCGAGGGGGGGGTGACCGTAAATTCACCCCTCCACTTT. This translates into CASSEGGVTVNSPLHF. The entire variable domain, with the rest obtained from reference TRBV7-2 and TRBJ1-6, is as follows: GAGVSQSPSNKVTEKGKDVELRCDPISGHTALYWYRQSLGQGLEFLIYFQGNSAPDKSGLPSDRFSAERTGGSVSTLTIQRTQQEDSAVYLCASSEGGVTVNSPLHFGNGTRLTVT.